These T cell receptor beta chains were read from a single sample in a study of cytomegalovirus exposure and HLA in healthy donors. Data came from immunoSEQ multiplex PCR; TCRdb stores just in-frame clones and leaves some out. The sample contains approximately 76,000 clones, 70% to 80% of which appear only once. Sequenced sample: PBMCs. The source of these receptors is a man aged 25-45 years in good health and CMV-seronegative. CDR3s include the opening cysteine and the closing phenylalanine or tryptophan. The D gene is left open where the match is weak. Rows may omit the clone size; those that give it use once, few, many or a size class.

CDR3 length	V gene	D gene	clone size	J gene	CDR3 DNA	CDR3 protein
13	TRBV5-1	TRBD1	.	TRBJ2-7	TGCGCCAGGCGAGGACAGGGGGCTTGGGAGCAGTACTTC	CARRGQGAWEQYF
12	TRBV27	.	.	TRBJ1-1	TGTGCCAGCAGGGCTTTGAACACTGAAGCTTTCTTT	CASRALNTEAFF
15	TRBV27	TRBD2	.	TRBJ2-7	TGTGCCAGCAGTCCGAGCCGACTAGCGGATAACGAGCAGTACTTC	CASSPSRLADNEQYF
15	TRBV28	TRBD1	.	TRBJ1-1	TGTGCCAGCAGTTCCACCGGGACAGGGTTCCTTGGAGCTTTCTTT	CASSSTGTGFLGAFF
17	TRBV28	.	.	TRBJ2-3	TGTGCCAGCAGCTTCTCTGGACGGGGTCCCGAAACAGATACGCAGTATTTT	CASSFSGRGPETDTQYF
15	TRBV28	.	.	TRBJ1-6	TGTGCCAGCAGCCCGGCAGGACTTGATAATTCACCCCTCCACTTT	CASSPAGLDNSPLHF
13	TRBV2	TRBD1	.	TRBJ1-2	TGTGCCTTTAGGGGACAGCTTAACTATGGCTACACCTTC	CAFRGQLNYGYTF
14	TRBV30	.	.	TRBJ2-2	TGTGCCTGGAGTGCGGGGTTGGGGACCGGGGAGCTGTTTTTT	CAWSAGLGTGELFF
14	TRBV7-2	.	.	TRBJ2-3	TGTGCCAGCAAGGCGGGCCGCTCCACAGATACGCAGTATTTT	CASKAGRSTDTQYF
13	TRBV15	.	.	TRBJ2-3	TGTGCCACCAGCAGGGACAGAAGAGATACGCAGTATTTT	CATSRDRRDTQYF
15	TRBV7-9	.	.	TRBJ2-3	TGTGCCAGCAGCACACCAACCGCTAGCACAGATACGCAGTATTTT	CASSTPTASTDTQYF
15	TRBV25-1	.	.	TRBJ2-1	TGTGCCAGCAGTGGGGCGGGGGCCTCTACCGGTCAGCAGTTCTTC	CASSGAGASTGQQFF
13	TRBV6-5	.	.	TRBJ2-1	TGTGCCAGCAGAAGGGGGGGAGACAATGAGCAGTTCTTC	CASRRGGDNEQFF
15	TRBV9	.	few	TRBJ2-6	TGTGCCAGCGAGGGGAGGACCGGTCGGGCCAACGTCCTGACTTTC	CASEGRTGRANVLTF
17	TRBV14	TRBD1	.	TRBJ2-2	TGTGCCAGCAGCCACGTCCGGGACAGACTGAACACCGGGGAGCTGTTTTTT	CASSHVRDRLNTGELFF
12	TRBV11-2	.	.	TRBJ1-3	TGTGCCAGCAGCTACGTACTAAACACCATATATTTT	CASSYVLNTIYF
14	TRBV7-9	TRBD2	.	TRBJ2-1	TGTGCCAGCAGCCTACTAGCGGGAGAGAGTCTGGAGTTCTTC	CASSLLAGESLEFF
11	TRBV27	.	.	TRBJ1-5	TGTGCCAGCACAGAGGAACAGCCCCAGCATTTT	CASTEEQPQHF
15	TRBV7-2	TRBD1	once	TRBJ2-7	TGTGCCAGCAGCGCCGCGGGACAGGTAATCTACGAGCAGTACTTC	CASSAAGQVIYEQYF
16	TRBV13	TRBD1	.	TRBJ1-3	TGTGCCAGCGTTCGGGACAGGGTAAGCGCTGGAAACACCATATATTTT	CASVRDRVSAGNTIYF
15	TRBV5-1	TRBD1	.	TRBJ2-3	TGCGCCAGCAGCCCGGGGACAGCAAACACAGGTACGCAGTATTTT	CASSPGTANTGTQYF
15	TRBV5-4	.	.	TRBJ2-3	TGTGCCAGCAGCTTTCGGGATACCACAGTGGGTACGCAGTATTTT	CASSFRDTTVGTQYF
18	TRBV13	TRBD1	.	TRBJ1-1	TGTGCCAGCAGCCCTAGACAGGGGACGGGGGCCATGAACACTGAAGCTTTCTTT	CASSPRQGTGAMNTEAFF
13	TRBV7-7	.	.	TRBJ2-5	TGTGCTAGCAGCGGGGACAGGCAAGAGACCCAGTACTTC	CASSGDRQETQYF